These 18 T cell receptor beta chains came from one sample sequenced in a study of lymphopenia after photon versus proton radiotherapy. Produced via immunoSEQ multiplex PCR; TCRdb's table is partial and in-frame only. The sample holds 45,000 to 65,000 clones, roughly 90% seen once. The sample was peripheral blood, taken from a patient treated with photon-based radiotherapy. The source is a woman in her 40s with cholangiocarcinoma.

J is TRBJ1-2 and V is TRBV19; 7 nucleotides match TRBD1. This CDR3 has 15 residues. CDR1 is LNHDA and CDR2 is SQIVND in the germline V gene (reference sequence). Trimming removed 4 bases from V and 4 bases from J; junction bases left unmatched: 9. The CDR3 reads CASSTGTVGFYGYTF. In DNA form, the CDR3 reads TGTGCCAGTAGTACCGGGACAGTGGGCTTCTATGGCTACACCTTC.

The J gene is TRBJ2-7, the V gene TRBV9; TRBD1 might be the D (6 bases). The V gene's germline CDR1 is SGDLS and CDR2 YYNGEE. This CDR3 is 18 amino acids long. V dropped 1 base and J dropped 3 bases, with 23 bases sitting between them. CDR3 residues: CASSVSPLAPNRDYEQYF. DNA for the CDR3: TGTGCCAGCAGCGTATCCCCCCTCGCCCCCAACAGGGACTACGAGCAGTACTTC.

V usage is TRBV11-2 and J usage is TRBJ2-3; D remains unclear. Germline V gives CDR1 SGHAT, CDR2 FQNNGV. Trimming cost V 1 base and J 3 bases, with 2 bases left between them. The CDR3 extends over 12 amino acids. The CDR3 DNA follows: TGTGCCAGCAGCTTAGGTACAGATACGCAGTATTTT. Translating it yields CASSLGTDTQYF.

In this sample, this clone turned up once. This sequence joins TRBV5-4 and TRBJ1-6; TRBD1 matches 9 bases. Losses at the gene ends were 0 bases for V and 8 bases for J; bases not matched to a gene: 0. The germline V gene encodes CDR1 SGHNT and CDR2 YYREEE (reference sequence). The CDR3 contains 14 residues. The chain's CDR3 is CASSLGDRDSPLHF. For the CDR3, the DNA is TGTGCCAGCAGCTTGGGGGACAGGGATTCACCCCTCCACTTT.

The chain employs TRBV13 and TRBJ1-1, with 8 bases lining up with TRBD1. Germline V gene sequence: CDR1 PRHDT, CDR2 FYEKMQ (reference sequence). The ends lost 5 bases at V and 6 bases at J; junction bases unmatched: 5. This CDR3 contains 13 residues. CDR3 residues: CASSHQTGAEAFF. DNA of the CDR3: TGTGCCAGCAGCCATCAGACAGGGGCTGAAGCTTTCTTT.

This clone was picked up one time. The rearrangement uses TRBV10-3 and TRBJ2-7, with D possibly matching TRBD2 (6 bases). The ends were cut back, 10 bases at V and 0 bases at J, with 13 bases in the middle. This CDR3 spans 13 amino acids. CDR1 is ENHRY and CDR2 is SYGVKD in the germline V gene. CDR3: CATLGGSSYEQYF. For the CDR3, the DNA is TGTGCCACCCTTGGGGGGAGCTCCTACGAGCAGTACTTC.

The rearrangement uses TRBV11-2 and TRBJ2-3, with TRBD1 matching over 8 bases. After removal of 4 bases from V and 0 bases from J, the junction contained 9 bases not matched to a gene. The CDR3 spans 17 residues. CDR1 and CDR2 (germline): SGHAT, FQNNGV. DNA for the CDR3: TGTGCCAGCAGCTCCCACACAGGGGGAACTAGCACAGATACGCAGTATTTT. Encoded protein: CASSSHTGGTSTDTQYF.

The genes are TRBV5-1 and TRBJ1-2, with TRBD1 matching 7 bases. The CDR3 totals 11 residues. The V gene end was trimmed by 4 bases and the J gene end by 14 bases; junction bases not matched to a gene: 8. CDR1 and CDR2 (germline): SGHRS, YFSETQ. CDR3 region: CASSPRQGNTF. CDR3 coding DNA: TGCGCCAGCAGCCCACGACAGGGTAATACCTTC. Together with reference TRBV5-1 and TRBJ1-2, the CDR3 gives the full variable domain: KAGVTQTPRYLIKTRGQQVTLSCSPISGHRSVSWYQQTPGQGLQFLFEYFSETQRNKGNFPGRFSGRQFSNSRSEMNVSTLELGDSALYLCASSPRQGNTFGSGTRLTVV.

CDR3 DNA: TGTGCCAGCAGACCCCCTGCGGGCCTCGAGCAGTACTTC. Translation gives CASRPPAGLEQYF. V usage is TRBV28 and J usage is TRBJ2-7; the D gene is possibly TRBD2 (5 bases). With 6 bases removed from V and 6 bases from J, the gap between germline ends came to 15 bases. The CDR3 consists of 13 residues. Germline-derived CDR1 and CDR2 are MDHEN and SYDVKM.

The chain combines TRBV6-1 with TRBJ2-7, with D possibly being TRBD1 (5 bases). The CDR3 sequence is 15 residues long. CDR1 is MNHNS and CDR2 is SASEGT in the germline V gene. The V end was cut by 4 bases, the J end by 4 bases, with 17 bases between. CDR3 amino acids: CASSVGQGIIYEQYF. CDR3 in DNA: TGTGCCAGCAGTGTCGGGCAGGGTATAATATACGAGCAGTACTTC.

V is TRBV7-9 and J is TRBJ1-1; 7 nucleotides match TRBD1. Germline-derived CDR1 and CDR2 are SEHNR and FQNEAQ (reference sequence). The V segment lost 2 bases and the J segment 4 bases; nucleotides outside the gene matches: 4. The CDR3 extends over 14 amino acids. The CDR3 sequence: CASSLTTGITEAFF. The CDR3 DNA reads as TGTGCCAGCAGCTTAACGACAGGGATCACTGAAGCTTTCTTT.

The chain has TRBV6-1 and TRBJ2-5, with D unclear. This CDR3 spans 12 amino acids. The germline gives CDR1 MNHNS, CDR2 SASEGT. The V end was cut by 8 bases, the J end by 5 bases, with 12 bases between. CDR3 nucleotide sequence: TGTGCCAGCCGTTGGGGTGGGGAGACCCAGTACTTC. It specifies CASRWGGETQYF.

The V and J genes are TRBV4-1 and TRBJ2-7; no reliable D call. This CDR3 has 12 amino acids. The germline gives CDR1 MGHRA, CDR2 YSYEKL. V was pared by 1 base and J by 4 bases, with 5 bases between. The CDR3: CASSQVGYEQYF. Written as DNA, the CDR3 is TGCGCCAGCAGCCAAGTTGGATACGAGCAGTACTTC.

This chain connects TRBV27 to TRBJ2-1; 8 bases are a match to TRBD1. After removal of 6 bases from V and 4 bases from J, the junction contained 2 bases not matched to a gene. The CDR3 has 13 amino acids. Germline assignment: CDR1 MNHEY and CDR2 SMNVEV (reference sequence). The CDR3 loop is CASSDRGYNEQFF. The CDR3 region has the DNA TGTGCCAGCAGCGACAGGGGATACAATGAGCAGTTCTTC.

CDR3 sequence: CASSVQGDGYTF. The CDR3 DNA reads as TGTGCCAGCAGTGTCCAGGGGGATGGCTACACCTTC. The chain links TRBV6-5 to TRBJ1-2, with 7 bases aligning to TRBD1. V lost 5 bases, J lost 6 bases, and 3 bases stayed unmatched. The V gene's germline CDR1 is MNHEY and CDR2 SVGAGI. This CDR3 contains 12 residues.

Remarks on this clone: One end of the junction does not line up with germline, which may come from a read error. CDR3 loop: CAASGGTEAFF. DNA for the CDR3: TGTGCCGCCAGCGGGGGGACTGAAGCTTTCTTT. V usage is TRBV15 and J usage is TRBJ1-1, with D maybe TRBD1 (5 bases). The CDR3 loop spans 11 amino acids. CDR1 is LNHNV, CDR2 YYDKDF, per germline (reference sequence).

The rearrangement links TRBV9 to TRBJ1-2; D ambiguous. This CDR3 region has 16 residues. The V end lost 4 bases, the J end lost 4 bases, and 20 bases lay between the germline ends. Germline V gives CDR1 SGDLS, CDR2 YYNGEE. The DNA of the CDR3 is TGTGCCAGCAGCCCCTATGACACTCGACGCTTCTATGGCTACACCTTC. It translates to CASSPYDTRRFYGYTF. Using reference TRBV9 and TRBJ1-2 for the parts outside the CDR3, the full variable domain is DSGVTQTPKHLITATGQRVTLRCSPRSGDLSVYWYQQSLDQGLQFLIQYYNGEERAKGNILERFSAQQFPDLHSELNLSSLELGDSALYFCASSPYDTRRFYGYTFGSGTRLTVV.

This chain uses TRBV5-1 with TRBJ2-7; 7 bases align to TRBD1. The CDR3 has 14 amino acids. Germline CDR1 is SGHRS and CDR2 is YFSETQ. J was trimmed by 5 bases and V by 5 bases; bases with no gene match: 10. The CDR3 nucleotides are TGCGCCAGCAGATTTGAGGGGGCACCCGACGAGCAGTACTTC. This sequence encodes CASRFEGAPDEQYF.